A selection of T cell receptor beta chains follows, all from one sample in a study of beta chain features in type 1 diabetes. The data were produced by immunoSEQ multiplex PCR, yet TCRdb's version contains in-frame clones alone and is incomplete. This table holds over 650,000 clones, about 14% found once. Material: naive CD4+ T cells from blood. The receptors stem from a man in his late teens or twenties with type 1 diabetes. CDR3s include the opening cysteine and the closing phenylalanine or tryptophan. D genes are given only for firm matches. Not all rows give a size; the values are once, few, many and, for expanded clones, a class.

DNA	CDR3	size	J	D	V	length
TGTGCCAGCAGTGTGAGGGGCAATCAGCCCCAGCATTTT	CASSVRGNQPQHF	NA	TRBJ1-5	NA	TRBV6-1	13
TGTGCCAGCAGCTCTCTGGACAGTCTGGGATCCTCCTACGAGCAGTACTTC	CASSSLDSLGSSYEQYF	NA	TRBJ2-7	NA	TRBV11-2	17
TGTGCCAGCAGCTTAGCGCAGAGTACAGACACCGGGGAGCTGTTTTTT	CASSLAQSTDTGELFF	few	TRBJ2-2	NA	TRBV7-2	16
TGTGCCAGCAGCTCGGACAGGGGACGTTCACCCCTCCACTTT	CASSSDRGRSPLHF	few	TRBJ1-6	TRBD1	TRBV28	14
TGCGCCAGCAGTAACCGGAGACAGGGGTCCTACGAGCAGTACTTC	CASSNRRQGSYEQYF	few	TRBJ2-7	TRBD1	TRBV23-1	15
TGCAGCGTTGAAAGGGGACAGGGAGACATTCAGTACTTC	CSVERGQGDIQYF	few	TRBJ2-4	TRBD1	TRBV29-1	13
TGTGCCTGGATCGGCCCTTCTGTAGCTTTCTTT	CAWIGPSVAFF	few	TRBJ1-1	NA	TRBV30	11
TGCGCCAGCAGCCAAGATTCGGGGGCATATGGCTACACCTTC	CASSQDSGAYGYTF	NA	TRBJ1-2	NA	TRBV4-1	14
TGTGCCAGCAGTGATCCCGATACGCAGTATTTT	CASSDPDTQYF	NA	TRBJ2-3	NA	TRBV2	11
TGTGCCAGCAGTTACTCCTCAAACTATGGCTACACCTTC	CASSYSSNYGYTF	NA	TRBJ1-2	NA	TRBV6-5	13
TGCGCCAGCAGCTTGGGGGGATCCGGTCAGCCCCAGCATTTT	CASSLGGSGQPQHF	NA	TRBJ1-5	NA	TRBV5-1	14
TGTGCCAGCAGCTTAGCCCCCCGGACACGGGTTCAAGAGACCCAGTACTTC	CASSLAPRTRVQETQYF	NA	TRBJ2-5	NA	TRBV11-2	17
TGTGCCAGCAGCTTAAACAGGGGGCTGACTGGGGCCAACGTCCTGACTTTC	CASSLNRGLTGANVLTF	NA	TRBJ2-6	TRBD1	TRBV7-9	17
TGTGCCAGCAGTTACGGTCCCAGCGGGGGCAAAAACATTCAGTACTTC	CASSYGPSGGKNIQYF	NA	TRBJ2-4	TRBD2	TRBV6-5	16
TGTGCCAGCAGTGAAGCTCGGTCCCTGAACACTGAAGCTTTCTTT	CASSEARSLNTEAFF	NA	TRBJ1-1	NA	TRBV2	15
TGTGCCAGCAGCCCCGGGACAGGGATTAGCACAGATACGCAGTATTTT	CASSPGTGISTDTQYF	few	TRBJ2-3	TRBD1	TRBV7-3	16
TGTGCCAGCAGCGACCACCGAGGGACTGAGCAGTTCTTC	CASSDHRGTEQFF	few	TRBJ2-1	NA	TRBV13	13
TGTGCCAGCAGTCCAGCCGTCGGGGGGATTGGCGATACGCAGTATTTT	CASSPAVGGIGDTQYF	few	TRBJ2-3	TRBD2	TRBV27	16
TGTGCCAGCAGTGCCGACAGGAACACAGATACGCAGTATTTT	CASSADRNTDTQYF	NA	TRBJ2-3	NA	TRBV6-1	14
TGCAGCGTTGACGGACCCTCTGGGGCCAACGTCCTGACTTTC	CSVDGPSGANVLTF	NA	TRBJ2-6	NA	TRBV29-1	14
TGTGCCAGCACCTCGGGCGGGAGGGCCCAGTACTTC	CASTSGGRAQYF	NA	TRBJ2-7	TRBD2	TRBV27	12
TGTGCCAGCAGCTTAGGGGATAACTATGGCTACACCTTC	CASSLGDNYGYTF	NA	TRBJ1-2	NA	TRBV7-6	13
TGCAGCGTCTTGGACAGGGGTGTCTCTAGCTCAGACACCGGGGAGCTGTTTTTT	CSVLDRGVSSSDTGELFF	few	TRBJ2-2	TRBD1	TRBV29-1	18
TGCAGCGTAAAAGTTAGGGTTACAGATACGCAGTATTTT	CSVKVRVTDTQYF	NA	TRBJ2-3	NA	TRBV29-1	13
TGCAGTGCTCCCAGGGATACGCAGTATTTT	CSAPRDTQYF	few	TRBJ2-3	NA	TRBV20-1	10
TGTGCCATCAGTGAGCATGGGGGAACTGAAGCTTTCTTT	CAISEHGGTEAFF	NA	TRBJ1-1	NA	TRBV10-3	13
TGTGCCAGCAGGGACGGGACACTCGCGCTTAATGAGCAGTTCTTC	CASRDGTLALNEQFF	NA	TRBJ2-1	NA	TRBV27	15
TGTGCCAGCAGACCCGCGGCGGGTACGCAGTATTTT	CASRPAAGTQYF	few	TRBJ2-3	NA	TRBV6-5	12
TGCAGCGCCCTATCCGGGACAGGGGGTGACGAGCAGTACTTC	CSALSGTGGDEQYF	NA	TRBJ2-7	TRBD1	TRBV29-1	14
TGTGCCAGCTCACTAGACAGAGCCTACGAGCAGTACTTC	CASSLDRAYEQYF	few	TRBJ2-7	NA	TRBV18	13
TGTGCCAGCAGCCGTCCGGGACAGAGCCCACAGATAGCGCAGTATTTT	CASSRPGQSPQIAQYF	NA	TRBJ2-3	TRBD1	TRBV7-8	16
TGTGCCAGCAGTGAGACAGGGGCCGGGGCCAACGTCCTGACTTTC	CASSETGAGANVLTF	few	TRBJ2-6	TRBD1	TRBV6-1	15
TGTGCCAGCAGCTACGGTTCAAACGGGAACACTGAAGCTTTCTTT	CASSYGSNGNTEAFF	few	TRBJ1-1	NA	TRBV6-5	15
TGTGCCAGCACTAGACAGGGAGAGGGTGAAGCTTTCTTT	CASTRQGEGEAFF	NA	TRBJ1-1	TRBD1	TRBV6-6	13
TGTGCCAGCAGCTTGGGGACAGCTTTCTATGGCTACACCTTC	CASSLGTAFYGYTF	few	TRBJ1-2	NA	TRBV5-5	14
TGTGCCAGCAGCCGAGGACGGTCCTCCTACGAGCAGTACTTC	CASSRGRSSYEQYF	NA	TRBJ2-7	NA	TRBV5-6	14
TGTGCCTGGAGAAGGACAGGGGGCCCAGATACGCAGTATTTT	CAWRRTGGPDTQYF	few	TRBJ2-3	TRBD1	TRBV30	14
TGTGCCAGCAGCCAGTTACAGGGGTGGCCGGCAGGGACCCAGTACTTC	CASSQLQGWPAGTQYF	few	TRBJ2-5	TRBD1	TRBV11-2	16
TGTGCCAGCAGGGTCGACGCCGGCGGACGTCAGCCCCAGCATTTT	CASRVDAGGRQPQHF	few	TRBJ1-5	NA	TRBV2	15
TGTGCCAGCTCACCGCAGAGGTTAAACCAAGAGACCCAGTACTTC	CASSPQRLNQETQYF	NA	TRBJ2-5	NA	TRBV18	15